The 26 T cell receptor beta chains reported below all come from one sample, sequenced in a study of CD4 T cells in relation to SARS-CoV-2 and coronaviruses. Generated by immunoSEQ multiplex PCR, the TCRdb table keeps only in-frame clones and is missing some. This sample has under 20,000 clones, with roughly 80% found just once. What these receptors recognize is not known. The unexposed donors gave CD4+ T cells in 2011-2018, prior to COVID-19. The cells were cultured for around ten days before CD4+ T cells were isolated. Sequences were obtained from CD4+ T cells from PBMCs, cultured in vitro. The receptors originated from a human donor in good health.

A single count supports this clone. The chain has TRBV6-5 and TRBJ1-5; no firm D call. Germline assignment: CDR1 MNHEY and CDR2 SVGAGI. This CDR3 has 15 residues. The V end lost 6 bases, the J end lost 1 base, and 13 bases lay between the germline ends. The CDR3: CASRAQRSSNQPQHF. For the CDR3, the DNA is TGTGCCAGCAGGGCACAGAGGTCGAGCAATCAGCCCCAGCATTTT.

This rearrangement joins TRBV19 to TRBJ2-5; 7 bases fit TRBD2. This CDR3 has 13 residues. Germline V CDR1 and CDR2: LNHDA, SQIVND (reference sequence). V gave up 1 base and J gave up 5 bases; unmatched junction bases: 1. As DNA, the CDR3 is TGTGCCAGTAGTATAGGCGGGAGTGAGACCCAGTACTTC. Residues: CASSIGGSETQYF.

This chain links TRBV5-1 with TRBJ2-6, with D perhaps TRBD1 (6 bases). V was pared by 0 bases and J by 3 bases, with 19 bases between. This CDR3 spans 19 amino acids. CDR1 is SGHRS and CDR2 is YFSETQ in the germline V gene. The CDR3 sequence is CASSLEDRSFSFGANVLTF. The CDR3 coding sequence is TGCGCCAGCAGCTTGGAAGACAGGTCGTTTTCTTTTGGGGCCAACGTCCTGACTTTC. Full variable domain (outside the CDR3, taken from reference TRBV5-1 and TRBJ2-6): KAGVTQTPRYLIKTRGQQVTLSCSPISGHRSVSWYQQTPGQGLQFLFEYFSETQRNKGNFPGRFSGRQFSNSRSEMNVSTLELGDSALYLCASSLEDRSFSFGANVLTFGAGSRLTVL.

The chain couples TRBV19 to TRBJ2-3, with 8 bases fitting TRBD1. J was trimmed by 6 bases and V by 1 base; bases with no gene match: 9. The V gene's germline CDR1 is LNHDA and CDR2 SQIVND (reference sequence). This CDR3 has 16 residues. The CDR3 sequence: CASSIGQGRSADTQYF. The CDR3 DNA sequence: TGTGCCAGTAGTATAGGACAGGGGAGAAGCGCGGATACGCAGTATTTT. Variable domain in full (rest from reference TRBV19 and TRBJ2-3): DGGITQSPKYLFRKEGQNVTLSCEQNLNHDAMYWYRQDPGQGLRLIYYSQIVNDFQKGDIAEGYSVSREKKESFPLTVTSAQKNPTAFYLCASSIGQGRSADTQYFGPGTRLTVL.

V is TRBV12-5 and J is TRBJ2-5; 9 nucleotides agree with TRBD1. The CDR3 loop spans 17 amino acids. Germline V gene data show CDR1 as LGHNT and CDR2 as FRNRAP. V was clipped by 3 bases and J by 6 bases; unmatched bases: 14. The CDR3 protein is CASGFEPPGQGLQTQYF. CDR3 coding DNA: TGTGCTAGTGGTTTCGAACCGCCGGGACAGGGACTGCAGACCCAGTACTTC.

The V and J genes are TRBV21-1 and TRBJ1-4. TRBV21-1 represents a pseudogene. This CDR3 spans 16 amino acids. The CDR3 sequence: CASSLFGVAANEKLFF. Written as DNA, the CDR3 is TGTGCCAGCAGTTTGTTCGGGGTAGCGGCTAATGAAAAACTGTTTTTT.

This clone was counted a single time. The chain joins TRBV20-1 to TRBJ2-5; D remains unclear. V dropped 2 bases and J dropped 7 bases, with 8 bases sitting between them. The CDR3 is 11 residues long. Germline loops: CDR1 DFQATT, CDR2 SNEGSKA (reference sequence). CDR3 sequence (DNA): TGCAGTGCTAGAAGTGGTGGGACCCAGTACTTC. The encoded protein is CSARSGGTQYF.

The chain joins TRBV27 to TRBJ2-1; 7 bases are shared with TRBD2. The V gene end was trimmed by 7 bases and the J gene end by 0 bases; junction bases not matched to a gene: 6. This CDR3 is 15 amino acids long. The germline V gene has CDR1 MNHEY and CDR2 SMNVEV (reference sequence). The CDR3 coding sequence is TGTGCCAGCAAAGCGGGAACCGGCTCCTACAATGAGCAGTTCTTC. It codes for CASKAGTGSYNEQFF.

The chain carries TRBV5-1 and TRBJ1-4; D not certain. The ends were cut back, 1 base at V and 3 bases at J, with 10 bases in the middle. Germline loops: CDR1 SGHRS, CDR2 YFSETQ. The CDR3 totals 15 residues. DNA of the CDR3: TGCGCCAGCAGCTTGAACGGGGTAGCTAATGAAAAACTGTTTTTT. This gives the protein CASSLNGVANEKLFF.

The chain is built from TRBV12-3 or TRBV12-4 and TRBJ1-1; 8 positions agree with TRBD1. This CDR3 is built from 13 residues. V shed 2 bases, J shed 6 bases, and the junction held 2 bases outside the gene matches. The CDR3 region is CASSLLDRAEAFF. The CDR3 bases are TGTGCCAGCAGTTTACTGGACAGGGCTGAAGCTTTCTTT.

The chain uses TRBV14 and TRBJ2-1; a weak D match, TRBD2 (10 bases). Trimming took 3 bases from V and 8 from J, leaving 23 bases between them. Germline V gene sequence: CDR1 SGHDN, CDR2 FVKESK. The CDR3 sequence is 17 residues long. The CDR3 nucleotides read TGTGCCAGCAGCCAGACAGGGGGGACTAGCGTTGGGTATGAGCAGTTCTTC. It encodes CASSQTGGTSVGYEQFF.

The chain links TRBV5-1 to TRBJ2-2, with D perhaps TRBD2 (7 bases). V lost 4 bases and J lost 3, with 13 bases in between. Germline lookup yields CDR1 SGHRS and CDR2 YFSETQ. The CDR3 covers 15 residues. CDR3 DNA sequence: TGCGCCAGCAGCCCACAGGGAGGGGACACCGGGGAGCTGTTTTTT. Its translation is CASSPQGGDTGELFF.

The J gene is TRBJ2-3, the V gene TRBV6-5; D possibly corresponds to TRBD2 (5 bases). In germline, CDR1 is MNHEY, CDR2 SVGAGI. The CDR3 has 15 amino acids. Trimming stripped 2 bases from V and 3 bases from J, with 12 bases between. This CDR3 reads CASSYGAGDTDTQYF. The DNA of the CDR3 is TGTGCCAGCAGTTACGGAGCCGGGGATACAGATACGCAGTATTTT.

This chain joins TRBV2 and TRBJ1-4, with TRBD1 matching 9 bases. The junction had 8 bases not matched to a gene; V was cut back by 3 bases and J by 6 bases. The CDR3 spans 16 residues. Germline-derived CDR1 and CDR2 are SNHLY and FYNNEI. The CDR3 sequence: CASSEGVRQGDEKLFF. CDR3 nucleotides: TGTGCCAGCAGTGAGGGGGTCCGACAGGGGGATGAAAAACTGTTTTTT. Full variable domain (missing parts from reference TRBV2 and TRBJ1-4): EPEVTQTPSHQVTQMGQEVILRCVPISNHLYFYWYRQILGQKVEFLVSFYNNEISEKSEIFDDQFSVERPDGSNFTLKIRSTKLEDSAMYFCASSEGVRQGDEKLFFGSGTQLSVL.

J is TRBJ2-7 and V is TRBV5-5, with TRBD2 identical over 12 bases. This CDR3 contains 15 residues. The trim removed 3 bases at V and 3 bases at J, leaving 4 bases unmatched. The germline V gene has CDR1 SGHKS and CDR2 YYEKEE (reference sequence). The CDR3 here is CASSWGGLAGYEQYF. DNA of the CDR3: TGTGCCAGCAGCTGGGGGGGACTAGCGGGCTACGAGCAGTACTTC.

This rearrangement joins TRBV3-1 (or the pseudogene TRBV3-2) to TRBJ1-5; 8 bases match TRBD1. Trimming at V came to 3 bases and at J to 4 bases, leaving 8 bases not matched to a gene. The CDR3 extends over 16 amino acids. Germline loops: CDR1 LGHDT, CDR2 YNNKEL (reference sequence). Here the CDR3 reads CASSQSGTGGNQPQHF. DNA of the CDR3: TGTGCCAGCAGCCAGTCCGGGACAGGAGGAAATCAGCCCCAGCATTTT.

The chain couples TRBV27 to TRBJ2-1; D gene unclear. Germline V lookup: CDR1 MNHEY, CDR2 SMNVEV (reference sequence). V shed 2 bases and J shed 10 bases, with 9 bases lying between them. The length of the CDR3 is 12 residues. In nucleotides, the CDR3 is TGTGCCAGCAGTTTAATCTTCGGGGAGCAGTTCTTC. This codes for CASSLIFGEQFF.

The chain recombines TRBV11-2 with TRBJ2-7; 11 bases are a match to TRBD2. The CDR3 has 15 amino acids. Per the germline V gene, CDR1 is SGHAT and CDR2 is FQNNGV. Trimming at V came to 6 bases and at J to 5 bases, leaving 9 bases not matched to a gene. CDR3 in amino acids: CASRGISGRAHEQYF. The CDR3 DNA is TGTGCCAGCAGAGGGATTAGCGGGAGGGCCCACGAGCAGTACTTC.

This rearrangement joins TRBV11-3 to TRBJ2-1; weak D call: TRBD2 (6 bases). CDR3 size: 16 residues. Looked up from germline, CDR1 is SGHNT and CDR2 is YENEEA. The V end was cut by 1 base, the J end by 5 bases, with 15 bases between. This CDR3 reads CASSLVLAGRNNEQFF. DNA of the CDR3: TGTGCCAGCAGCTTAGTTCTGGCGGGAAGAAACAATGAGCAGTTCTTC.

The CDR3 nucleotides read TGTGCCAGCAGCCATCGTCGACAGGGGAATTCACCCCTCCACTTT. This gives the protein CASSHRRQGNSPLHF. The chain links TRBV3-1 (or the pseudogene TRBV3-2) to TRBJ1-6; 8 positions match TRBD1. J gave up 7 bases and V 3 bases, and 5 bases lay outside the gene matches. Germline CDR1 is LGHDT and CDR2 is YNNKEL (reference sequence). The CDR3 has 15 amino acids.

The genes are TRBV20-1 and TRBJ2-7; D unclear. The V end was cut by 3 bases, the J end by 0 bases, with 9 bases between. The germline CDR1 and CDR2 sequences are DFQATT and SNEGSKA (reference sequence). The CDR3 length is 13 residues. CDR3 in DNA: TGCAGTGCTAGTAACGGACCCTCCTACGAGCAGTACTTC. It yields the protein CSASNGPSYEQYF.

The chain carries TRBV15 and TRBJ2-3, with D possibly TRBD2 on 7 matching bases. The V end was cut by 3 bases, the J end by 10 bases, with 26 bases between. This CDR3 contains 17 residues. Germline values: CDR1 LNHNV, CDR2 YYDKDF (reference sequence). As DNA, the CDR3 is TGTGCCACCAGCAGGGCGATGTCGGGGGGCACTCTTTCGGCGCAGTATTTT. Its protein product is CATSRAMSGGTLSAQYF.

The rearrangement uses TRBV9 and TRBJ2-3; TRBD2 aligns across 8 bases. Trimming took 0 bases from V and 3 from J; bases not matched to a gene: 6. CDR3 length: 16 residues. CDR1 and CDR2 from the germline V gene are SGDLS and YYNGEE. The CDR3 spells CASSVAGGSNTDTQYF. In DNA form, the CDR3 reads TGTGCCAGCAGCGTAGCGGGAGGGTCAAATACAGATACGCAGTATTTT.

The V and J genes are TRBV7-8 and TRBJ2-3; D is ambiguous. The V gene's germline CDR1 is SGHVS and CDR2 FQNEAQ. V was pared by 3 bases and J by 6 bases, with 7 bases between. There are 12 residues in the CDR3. The CDR3 reads CASSFNADTQYF. The CDR3, as DNA: TGTGCCAGCAGCTTTAACGCGGATACGCAGTATTTT.

The J gene is TRBJ2-1, the V gene TRBV11-1, with a weak D call TRBD1 (5 bases). The CDR3 has 14 amino acids. Germline V gene lookup returns CDR1 SGHAT and CDR2 FQDESV (reference sequence). Trimming pared 1 base from V and 4 bases from J, leaving 8 bases between. The CDR3 DNA reads TGTGCCAGCAGCTTAGGGACATTATACAATGAGCAGTTCTTC. Translated: CASSLGTLYNEQFF. The entire variable domain, with the rest obtained from reference TRBV11-1 and TRBJ2-1, is as follows: EAEVAQSPRYKITEKSQAVAFWCDPISGHATLYWYRQILGQGPELLVQFQDESVVDDSQLPKDRFSAERLKGVDSTLKIQPAELGDSAMYLCASSLGTLYNEQFFGPGTRLTVL.

The rearrangement links TRBV10-2 to TRBJ2-3; tentatively, D is TRBD2 (5 bases). Trimming left V 7 bases short and J 4 bases short, with 15 bases between. Germline CDR1 is WSHSY and CDR2 is SAAADI. The CDR3 totals 14 residues. The CDR3 loop reads CASTKREFSDTQYF. The CDR3 coding sequence is TGCGCCAGCACCAAAAGGGAGTTTTCAGATACGCAGTATTTT.